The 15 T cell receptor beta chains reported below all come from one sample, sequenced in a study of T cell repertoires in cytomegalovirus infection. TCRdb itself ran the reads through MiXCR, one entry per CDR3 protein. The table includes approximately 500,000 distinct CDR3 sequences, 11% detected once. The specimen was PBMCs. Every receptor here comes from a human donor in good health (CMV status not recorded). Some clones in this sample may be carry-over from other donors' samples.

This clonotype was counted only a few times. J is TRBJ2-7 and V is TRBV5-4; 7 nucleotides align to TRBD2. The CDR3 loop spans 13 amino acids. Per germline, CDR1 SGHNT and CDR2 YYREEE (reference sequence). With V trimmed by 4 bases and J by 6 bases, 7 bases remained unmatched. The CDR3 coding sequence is TGTGCCAGCAGCGCCGGACTAGTGGGCGAGCAGTACTTC. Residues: CASSAGLVGEQYF.

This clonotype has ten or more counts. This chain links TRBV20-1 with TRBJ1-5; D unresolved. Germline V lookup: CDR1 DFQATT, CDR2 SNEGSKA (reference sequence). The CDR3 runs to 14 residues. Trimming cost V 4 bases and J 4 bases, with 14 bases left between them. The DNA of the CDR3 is TGCAGTGCTATTACGACCGAGGAAAATCAGCCCCAGCATTTT. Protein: CSAITTEENQPQHF.

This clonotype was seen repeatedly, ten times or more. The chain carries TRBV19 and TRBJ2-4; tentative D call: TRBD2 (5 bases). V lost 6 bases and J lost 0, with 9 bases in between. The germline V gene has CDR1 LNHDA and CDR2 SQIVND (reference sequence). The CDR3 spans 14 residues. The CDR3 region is CASRPGIAKNIQYF. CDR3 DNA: TGTGCCAGTAGGCCCGGGATAGCCAAAAACATTCAGTACTTC.

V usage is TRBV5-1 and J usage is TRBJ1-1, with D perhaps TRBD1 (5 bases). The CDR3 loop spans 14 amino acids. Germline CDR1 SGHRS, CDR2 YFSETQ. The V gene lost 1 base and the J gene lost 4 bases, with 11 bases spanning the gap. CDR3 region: CASSLLGRGTEAFF. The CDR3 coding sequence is TGCGCCAGCAGCTTGCTGGGGCGAGGCACTGAAGCTTTCTTT.

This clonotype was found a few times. CDR3 amino acids: CSGGGVYNEQFF. The CDR3 DNA reads TGCAGTGGAGGTGGAGTCTACAATGAGCAGTTCTTC. This rearrangement joins TRBV20-1 to TRBJ2-1; D ambiguous. The V gene lost 7 bases and the J gene lost 3 bases, with 10 bases spanning the gap. The CDR3 is made up of 12 amino acids. Germline values: CDR1 DFQATT, CDR2 SNEGSKA (reference sequence).

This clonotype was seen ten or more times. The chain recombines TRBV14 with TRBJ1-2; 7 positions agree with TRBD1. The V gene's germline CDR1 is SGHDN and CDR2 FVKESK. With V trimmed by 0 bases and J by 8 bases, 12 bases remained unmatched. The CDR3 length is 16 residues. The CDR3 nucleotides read TGTGCCAGCAGCCAAGAACAATTAAGTTCGGGACAGGGCTACACCTTC. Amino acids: CASSQEQLSSGQGYTF.

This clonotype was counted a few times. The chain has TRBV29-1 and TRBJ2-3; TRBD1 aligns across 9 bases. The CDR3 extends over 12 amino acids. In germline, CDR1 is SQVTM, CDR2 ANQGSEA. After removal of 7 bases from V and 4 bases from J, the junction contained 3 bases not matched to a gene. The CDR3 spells CSGGDRADTQYF. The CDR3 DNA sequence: TGCAGCGGGGGGGACAGGGCAGATACGCAGTATTTT.

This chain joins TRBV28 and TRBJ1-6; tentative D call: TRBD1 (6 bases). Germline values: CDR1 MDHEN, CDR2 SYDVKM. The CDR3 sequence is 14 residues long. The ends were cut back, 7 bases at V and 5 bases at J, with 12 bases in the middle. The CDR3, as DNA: TGTGCCAGCATAACAGGACAGCATAATTCACCCCTCCACTTT. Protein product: CASITGQHNSPLHF.

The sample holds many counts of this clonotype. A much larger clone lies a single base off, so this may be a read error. CDR3 nucleotide sequence: TGCGCCAGCAGCTTGGCCAGCGTGACCTACAATGAGCAGTTCTTC. It yields the protein CASSLASVTYNEQFF. V is TRBV5-1 and J is TRBJ2-1, with D hard to call. CDR1 and CDR2 from the germline V gene are SGHRS and YFSETQ. The CDR3 has 15 residues. Trimming stripped 0 bases from V and 2 bases from J, with 9 bases between.

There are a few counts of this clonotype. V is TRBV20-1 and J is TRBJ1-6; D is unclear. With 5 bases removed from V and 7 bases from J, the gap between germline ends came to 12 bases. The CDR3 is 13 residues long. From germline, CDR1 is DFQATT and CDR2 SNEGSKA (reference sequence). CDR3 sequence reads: CSASNRFNSPLHF. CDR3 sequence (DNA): TGCAGTGCTTCAAATAGGTTCAATTCACCCCTCCACTTT.

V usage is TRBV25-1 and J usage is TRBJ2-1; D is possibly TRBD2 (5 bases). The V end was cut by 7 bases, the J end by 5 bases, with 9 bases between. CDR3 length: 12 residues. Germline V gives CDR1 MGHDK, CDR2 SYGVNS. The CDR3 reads CASNGVHNEQFF. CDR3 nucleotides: TGTGCCAGCAACGGGGTCCACAATGAGCAGTTCTTC. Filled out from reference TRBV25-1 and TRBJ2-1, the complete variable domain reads EADIYQTPRYLVIGTGKKITLECSQTMGHDKMYWYQQDPGMELHLIHYSYGVNSTEKGDLSSESTVSRIRTEHFPLTLESARPSHTSQYLCASNGVHNEQFFGPGTRLTVL.

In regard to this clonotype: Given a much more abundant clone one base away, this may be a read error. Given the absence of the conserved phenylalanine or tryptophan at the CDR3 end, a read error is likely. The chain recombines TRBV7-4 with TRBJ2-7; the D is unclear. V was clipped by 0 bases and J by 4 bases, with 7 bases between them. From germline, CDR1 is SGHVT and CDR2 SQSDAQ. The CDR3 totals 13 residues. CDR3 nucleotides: TGTGCCAGCAGCTTAGCGCAGCCTTACGAGCAGTACCTC. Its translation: CASSLAQPYEQYL.

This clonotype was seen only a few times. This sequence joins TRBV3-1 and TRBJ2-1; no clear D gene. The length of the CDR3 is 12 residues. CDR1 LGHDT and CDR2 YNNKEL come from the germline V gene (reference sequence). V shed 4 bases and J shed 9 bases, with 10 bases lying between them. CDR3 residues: CASSRGRVEQFF. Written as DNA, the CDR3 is TGTGCCAGCAGCCGCGGAAGGGTTGAGCAGTTCTTC.

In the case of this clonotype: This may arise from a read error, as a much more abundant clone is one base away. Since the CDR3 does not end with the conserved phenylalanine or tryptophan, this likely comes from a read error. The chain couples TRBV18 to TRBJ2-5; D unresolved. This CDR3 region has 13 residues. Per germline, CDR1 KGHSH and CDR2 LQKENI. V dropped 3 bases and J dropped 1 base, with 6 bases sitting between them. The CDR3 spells CASSPQPQETQYV. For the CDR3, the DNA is TGTGCCAGCTCACCGCAGCCCCAAGAGACCCAGTACGTC.

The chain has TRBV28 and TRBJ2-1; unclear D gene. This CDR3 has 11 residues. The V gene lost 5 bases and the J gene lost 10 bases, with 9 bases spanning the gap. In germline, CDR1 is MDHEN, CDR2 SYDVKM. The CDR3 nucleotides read TGTGCCAGCAGTGATGTCGAGGAGCAGTTCTTC. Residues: CASSDVEEQFF.